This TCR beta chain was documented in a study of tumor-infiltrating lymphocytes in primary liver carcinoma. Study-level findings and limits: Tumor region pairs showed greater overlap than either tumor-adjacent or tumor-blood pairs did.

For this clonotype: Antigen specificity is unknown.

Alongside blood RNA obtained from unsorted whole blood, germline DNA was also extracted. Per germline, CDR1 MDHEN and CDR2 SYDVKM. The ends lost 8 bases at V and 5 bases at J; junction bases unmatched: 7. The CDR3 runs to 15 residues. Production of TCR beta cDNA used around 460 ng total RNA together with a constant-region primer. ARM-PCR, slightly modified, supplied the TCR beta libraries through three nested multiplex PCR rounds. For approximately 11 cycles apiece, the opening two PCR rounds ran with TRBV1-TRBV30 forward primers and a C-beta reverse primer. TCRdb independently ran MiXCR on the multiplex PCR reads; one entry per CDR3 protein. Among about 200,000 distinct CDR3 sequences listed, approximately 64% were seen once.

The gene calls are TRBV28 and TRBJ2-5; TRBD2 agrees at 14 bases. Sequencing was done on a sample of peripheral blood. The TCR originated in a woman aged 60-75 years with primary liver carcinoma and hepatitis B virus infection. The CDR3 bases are TGTGCCAGCCGGGGACTAGCGGGAGTGGGGGAGACCCAGTACTTC. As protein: CASRGLAGVGETQYF.